This TCR beta chain was captured in a study of regulatory T cells in long-lasting Graves disease. The table lists this clonotype with many counts. Per germline, CDR1 MNHNS and CDR2 SASEGT. The CDR3 loop spans 13 amino acids. With 7 bases clipped from V and 8 bases from J, the junction kept 8 bases outside the gene matches. Regarding time point: newly diagnosed GD, antithyroid drugs for less than 3 months. The TCR library used RNA extracted from PBMCs. According to the study, TCR beta libraries were built with iRepertoire HTBI primers and CDR3-region Arm-PCR. TCRdb re-derived calls from the multiplex PCR reads in MiXCR, one entry per CDR3 protein. The sample includes under 700,000 distinct CDR3 sequences, 15% to 20% of them seen just once. The data were also submitted as part of a second study, on T cells in Graves' hyperthyroidism and ophthalmopathy.

The starting material was peripheral blood mononuclear cells (PBMCs), obtained at new diagnosis, from a patient treated with antithyroid drugs. The TCR comes from a middle-aged woman with Graves disease. The V and J genes are TRBV6-1 and TRBJ2-1; 7 nucleotides align to TRBD2. The CDR3 DNA sequence: TGTGCCAGCACTATAGGGGCGGGGGATGAGCAGTTCTTC. Its translation: CASTIGAGDEQFF.